This T cell receptor (beta chain) appears in the sequencing data of a study of T-cell reconstitution after alpha-beta-depleted transplantation in children. The V end lost 3 bases, the J end lost 7 bases, and 15 bases lay between the germline ends. CDR3 length: 13 residues. CDR1 and CDR2 (germline): DFQATT, SNEGSKA (reference sequence). The TCRbeta library incorporated unique molecular identifiers. TCRdb redid the calling of the PCR reads with MiXCR, one entry per CDR3 protein. The sample has about 600,000 distinct CDR3 sequences, roughly 23% seen once. This clonotype originated in a boy younger than two who had a stem cell transplant for acute myeloid leukemia, so the T cells may come from the graft donor. The sample consisted of PBMCs, mostly from graft donor cells, taken 360 days after TCRalphabeta/CD19-depleted stem cell transplant. The rearrangement links TRBV20-1 to TRBJ1-1; no clear D gene. This chain's CDR3 is CSARSIGQNEAFF. The CDR3, as DNA: TGCAGTGCTAGGTCGATCGGCCAAAATGAAGCTTTCTTT.